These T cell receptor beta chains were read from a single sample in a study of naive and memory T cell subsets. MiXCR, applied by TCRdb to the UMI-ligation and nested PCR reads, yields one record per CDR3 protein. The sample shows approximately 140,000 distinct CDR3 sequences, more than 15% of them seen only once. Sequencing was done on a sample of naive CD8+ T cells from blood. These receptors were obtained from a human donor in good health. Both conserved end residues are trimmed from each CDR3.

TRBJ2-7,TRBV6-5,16,ASSSLGVTSGSFHEQY
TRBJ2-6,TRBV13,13,ASSTGRSGANVLT
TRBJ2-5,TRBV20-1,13,SAPVGIGGQETQY
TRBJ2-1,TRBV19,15,ASSIPRDRGGDNEQF
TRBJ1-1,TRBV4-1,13,ASSQEEGSYTEAF
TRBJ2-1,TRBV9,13,ASSPGGDFYNEQF
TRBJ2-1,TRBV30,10,AWSVSENEQF
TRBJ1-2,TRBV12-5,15,ASGFNRDRFIVYGYT
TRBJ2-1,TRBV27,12,ASSLPGRDNEQF
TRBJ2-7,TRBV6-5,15,ASSYMFPSGNTYEQY
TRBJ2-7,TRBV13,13,ASSPRGSGAYEQY
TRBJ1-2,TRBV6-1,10,ASRWGVDGYT
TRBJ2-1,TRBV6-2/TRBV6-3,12,ASGVNSRVREQF